This T cell receptor (beta chain) was recorded in a study of blood T cell repertoires in COVID-19. Authors' methods: Amplification with reference gene primers provided the estimates of nucleated cell counts. Here immunoSEQ multiplex PCR was the method, and the copy in TCRdb shows in-frame clones only, minus some. V and J calls plus clone size are reproduced from that table; the DNA served to infer D and trimming. The sample shows under 200,000 clones, 88% of them seen only once. The junction had 4 bases not matched to a gene; V was cut back by 2 bases and J by 4 bases. CDR1 is SGHDT and CDR2 is YYEEEE in the germline V gene. The CDR3 is 14 residues long.

This chain links TRBV5-6 with TRBJ1-1, with TRBD1 identical over 8 bases. This clonotype originated in a middle-aged man with active or convalescent COVID-19. The sequencing sample was made of peripheral blood. The CDR3 is CASSFGQGGTEAFF. The DNA for the CDR3 is TGTGCCAGCAGCTTTGGACAGGGAGGCACTGAAGCTTTCTTT.